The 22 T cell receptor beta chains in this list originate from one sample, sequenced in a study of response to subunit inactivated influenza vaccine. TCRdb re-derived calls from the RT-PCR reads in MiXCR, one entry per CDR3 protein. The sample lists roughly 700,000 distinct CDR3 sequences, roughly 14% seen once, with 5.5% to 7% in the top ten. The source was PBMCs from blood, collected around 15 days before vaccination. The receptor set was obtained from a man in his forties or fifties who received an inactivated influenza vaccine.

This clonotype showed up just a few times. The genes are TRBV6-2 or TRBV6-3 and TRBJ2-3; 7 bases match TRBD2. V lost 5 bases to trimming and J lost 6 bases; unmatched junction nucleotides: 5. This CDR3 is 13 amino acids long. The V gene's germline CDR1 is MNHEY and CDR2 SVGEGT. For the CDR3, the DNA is TGTGCCAGCAGTGCTAGCGGCGGCGATACGCAGTATTTT. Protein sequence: CASSASGGDTQYF.

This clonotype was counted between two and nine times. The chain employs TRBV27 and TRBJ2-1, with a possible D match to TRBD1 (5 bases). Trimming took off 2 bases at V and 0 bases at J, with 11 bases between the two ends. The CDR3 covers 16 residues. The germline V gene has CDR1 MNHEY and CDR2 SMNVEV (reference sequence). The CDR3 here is CASSLKTGASYNEQFF. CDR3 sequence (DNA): TGTGCCAGCAGTTTAAAAACAGGTGCCTCCTACAATGAGCAGTTCTTC.

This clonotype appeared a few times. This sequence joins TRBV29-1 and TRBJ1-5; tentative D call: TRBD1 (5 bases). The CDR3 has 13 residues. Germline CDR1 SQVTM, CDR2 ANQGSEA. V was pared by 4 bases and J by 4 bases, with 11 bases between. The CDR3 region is CSVGAQENQPQHF. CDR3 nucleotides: TGCAGCGTTGGGGCACAGGAAAATCAGCCCCAGCATTTT.

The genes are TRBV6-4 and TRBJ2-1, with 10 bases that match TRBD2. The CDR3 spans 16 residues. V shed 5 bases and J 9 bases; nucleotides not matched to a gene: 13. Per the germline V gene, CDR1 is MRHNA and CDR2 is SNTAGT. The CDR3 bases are TGTGCCAGCAGTACCAGAGCGGGAGGGTCGGTTGGTGAGCAGTTCTTC. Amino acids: CASSTRAGGSVGEQFF.

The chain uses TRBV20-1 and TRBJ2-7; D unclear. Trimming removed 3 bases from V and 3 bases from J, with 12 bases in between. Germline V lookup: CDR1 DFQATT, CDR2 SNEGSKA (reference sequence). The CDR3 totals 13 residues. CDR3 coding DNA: TGCAGTGCTAGGTATAGGTCCAACTACGAGCAGTACTTC. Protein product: CSARYRSNYEQYF.

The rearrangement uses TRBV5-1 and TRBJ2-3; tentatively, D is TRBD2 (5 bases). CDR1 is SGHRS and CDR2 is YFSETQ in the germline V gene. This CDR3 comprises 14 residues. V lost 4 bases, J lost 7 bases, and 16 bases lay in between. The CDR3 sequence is CASSTGRGINTQYF. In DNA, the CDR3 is TGCGCCAGCAGCACGGGCCGGGGTATAAATACGCAGTATTTT.

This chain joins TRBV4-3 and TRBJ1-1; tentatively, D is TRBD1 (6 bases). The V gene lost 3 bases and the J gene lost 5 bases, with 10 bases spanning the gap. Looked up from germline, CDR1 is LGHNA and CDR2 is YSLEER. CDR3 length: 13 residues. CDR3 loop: CASSHGGRTEAFF. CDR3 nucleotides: TGCGCCAGCAGCCATGGGGGGCGGACTGAAGCTTTCTTT.

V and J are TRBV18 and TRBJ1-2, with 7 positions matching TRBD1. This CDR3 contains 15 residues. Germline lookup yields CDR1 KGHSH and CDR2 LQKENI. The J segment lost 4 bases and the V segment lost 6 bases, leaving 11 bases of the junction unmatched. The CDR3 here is CASSPEGTVGYGYTF. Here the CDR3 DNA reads TGTGCCAGCTCCCCTGAAGGGACAGTTGGCTATGGCTACACCTTC.

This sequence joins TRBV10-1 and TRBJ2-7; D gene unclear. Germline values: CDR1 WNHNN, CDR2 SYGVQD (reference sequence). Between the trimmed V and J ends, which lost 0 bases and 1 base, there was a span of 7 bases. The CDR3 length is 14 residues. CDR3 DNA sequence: TGCGCCAGCAGTGAGTCTATGGGGTCCTACGAGCAGTACTTC. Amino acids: CASSESMGSYEQYF.

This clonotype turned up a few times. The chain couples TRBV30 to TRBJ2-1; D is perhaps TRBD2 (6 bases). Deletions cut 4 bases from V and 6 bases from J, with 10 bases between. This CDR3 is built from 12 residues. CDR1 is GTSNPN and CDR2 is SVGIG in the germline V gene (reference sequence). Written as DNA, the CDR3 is TGTGCCTGGACCCGGGACTCCAATGAGCAGTTCTTC. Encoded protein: CAWTRDSNEQFF.

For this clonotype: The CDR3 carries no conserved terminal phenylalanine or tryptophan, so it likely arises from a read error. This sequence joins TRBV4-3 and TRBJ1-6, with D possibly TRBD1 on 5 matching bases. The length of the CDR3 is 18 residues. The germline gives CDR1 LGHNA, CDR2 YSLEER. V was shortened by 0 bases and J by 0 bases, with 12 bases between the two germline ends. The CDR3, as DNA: TGCGCCAGCAGCCAAGATCGGGCAGGGAGCTCCTATAATTCACCCCTCCACCTT. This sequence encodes CASSQDRAGSSYNSPLHL.

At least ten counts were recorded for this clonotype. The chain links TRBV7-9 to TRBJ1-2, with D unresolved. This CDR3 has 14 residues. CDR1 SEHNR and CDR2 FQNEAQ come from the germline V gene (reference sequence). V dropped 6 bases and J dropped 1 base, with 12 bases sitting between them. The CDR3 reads CASRTDGGNYGYTF. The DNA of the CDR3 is TGTGCCAGCAGAACAGACGGCGGTAACTATGGCTACACCTTC.

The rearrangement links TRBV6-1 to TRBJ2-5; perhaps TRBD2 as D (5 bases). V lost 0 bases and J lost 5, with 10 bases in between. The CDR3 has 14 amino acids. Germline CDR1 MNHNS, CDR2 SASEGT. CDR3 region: CASSEAAGRETQYF. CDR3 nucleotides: TGTGCCAGCAGTGAAGCGGCGGGCCGGGAGACCCAGTACTTC.

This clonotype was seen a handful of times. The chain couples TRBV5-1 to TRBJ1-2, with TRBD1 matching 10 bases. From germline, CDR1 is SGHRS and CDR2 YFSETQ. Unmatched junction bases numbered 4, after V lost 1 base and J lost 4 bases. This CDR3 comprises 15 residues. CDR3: CASSLPGQGVYGYTF. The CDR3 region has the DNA TGCGCCAGCAGCTTGCCCGGACAGGGGGTCTATGGCTACACCTTC.

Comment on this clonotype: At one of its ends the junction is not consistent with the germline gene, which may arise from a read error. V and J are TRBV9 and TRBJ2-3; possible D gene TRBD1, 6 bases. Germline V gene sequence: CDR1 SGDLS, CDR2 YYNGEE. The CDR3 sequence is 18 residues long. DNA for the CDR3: TGTACCAGCAGTTTAGCTCCCAGACCGGACAGACCCACAGATACGCAGTATTTT. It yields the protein CTSSLAPRPDRPTDTQYF.

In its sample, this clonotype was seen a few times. Here the CDR3 DNA reads TGCGCCAGCAGCCTCGGACAGGGCTGGCAGTTCTTC. Amino acids: CASSLGQGWQFF. This chain links TRBV5-1 with TRBJ2-1, with 8 bases that match TRBD1. Germline V gene lookup returns CDR1 SGHRS and CDR2 YFSETQ. CDR3 size: 12 residues. The V segment lost 4 bases and the J segment 12 bases; nucleotides outside the gene matches: 6.

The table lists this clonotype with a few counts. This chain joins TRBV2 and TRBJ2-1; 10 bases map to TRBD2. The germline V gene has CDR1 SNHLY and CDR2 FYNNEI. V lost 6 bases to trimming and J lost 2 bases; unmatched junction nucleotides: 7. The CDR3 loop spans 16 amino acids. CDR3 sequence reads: CASRLRTSGPYNEQFF. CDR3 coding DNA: TGTGCCAGCAGATTAAGGACTAGCGGCCCCTACAATGAGCAGTTCTTC.

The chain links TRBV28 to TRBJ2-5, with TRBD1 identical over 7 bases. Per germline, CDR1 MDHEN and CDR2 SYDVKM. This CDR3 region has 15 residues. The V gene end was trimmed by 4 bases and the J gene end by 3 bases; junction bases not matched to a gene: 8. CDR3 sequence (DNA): TGTGCCAGCAGTTCGTGGACAGGAACGAAAGAGACCCAGTACTTC. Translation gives CASSSWTGTKETQYF. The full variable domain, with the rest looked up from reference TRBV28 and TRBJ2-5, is DVKVTQSSRYLVKRTGEKVFLECVQDMDHENMFWYRQDPGLGLRLIYFSYDVKMKEKGDIPEGYSVSREKKERFSLILESASTNQTSMYLCASSSWTGTKETQYFGPGTRLLVL.

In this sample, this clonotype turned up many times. The DNA for the CDR3 is TGTGCCAGCAGCAAGACAGGGGGCTCCTACGAGCAGTACTTC. Encoded protein: CASSKTGGSYEQYF. The chain recombines TRBV7-2 with TRBJ2-7; TRBD1 matches at 9 bases. Losses at the gene ends were 5 bases for V and 0 bases for J; bases not matched to a gene: 2. The length of the CDR3 is 14 residues. CDR1 and CDR2 (germline): SGHTA, FQGNSA.

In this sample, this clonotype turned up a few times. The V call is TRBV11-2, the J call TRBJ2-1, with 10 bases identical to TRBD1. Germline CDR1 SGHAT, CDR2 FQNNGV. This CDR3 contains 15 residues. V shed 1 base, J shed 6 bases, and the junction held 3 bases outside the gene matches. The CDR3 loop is CASSLGRTGGNEQFF. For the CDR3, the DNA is TGTGCCAGCAGCTTAGGCCGGACAGGGGGCAATGAGCAGTTCTTC. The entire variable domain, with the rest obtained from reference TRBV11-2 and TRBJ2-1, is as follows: EAGVAQSPRYKIIEKRQSVAFWCNPISGHATLYWYQQILGQGPKLLIQFQNNGVVDDSQLPKDRFSAERLKGVDSTLKIQPAKLEDSAVYLCASSLGRTGGNEQFFGPGTRLTVL.

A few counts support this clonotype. This chain's CDR3 is CASSEEGAGQPQHF. The CDR3 DNA is TGTGCCAGCAGTGAAGAAGGGGCCGGACAGCCCCAGCATTTT. The chain links TRBV2 to TRBJ1-5; weak D call: TRBD1 (5 bases). The CDR3 is 14 amino acids. The germline V gene has CDR1 SNHLY and CDR2 FYNNEI. V was clipped by 1 base and J by 7 bases, with 11 bases between them.

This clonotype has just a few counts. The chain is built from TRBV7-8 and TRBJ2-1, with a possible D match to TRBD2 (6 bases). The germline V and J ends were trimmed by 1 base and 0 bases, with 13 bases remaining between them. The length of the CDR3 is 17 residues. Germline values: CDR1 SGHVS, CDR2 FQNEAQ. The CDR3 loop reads CASSLVLRGSSYNEQFF. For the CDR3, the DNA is TGTGCCAGCAGCTTAGTTTTGCGGGGTAGCTCCTACAATGAGCAGTTCTTC.